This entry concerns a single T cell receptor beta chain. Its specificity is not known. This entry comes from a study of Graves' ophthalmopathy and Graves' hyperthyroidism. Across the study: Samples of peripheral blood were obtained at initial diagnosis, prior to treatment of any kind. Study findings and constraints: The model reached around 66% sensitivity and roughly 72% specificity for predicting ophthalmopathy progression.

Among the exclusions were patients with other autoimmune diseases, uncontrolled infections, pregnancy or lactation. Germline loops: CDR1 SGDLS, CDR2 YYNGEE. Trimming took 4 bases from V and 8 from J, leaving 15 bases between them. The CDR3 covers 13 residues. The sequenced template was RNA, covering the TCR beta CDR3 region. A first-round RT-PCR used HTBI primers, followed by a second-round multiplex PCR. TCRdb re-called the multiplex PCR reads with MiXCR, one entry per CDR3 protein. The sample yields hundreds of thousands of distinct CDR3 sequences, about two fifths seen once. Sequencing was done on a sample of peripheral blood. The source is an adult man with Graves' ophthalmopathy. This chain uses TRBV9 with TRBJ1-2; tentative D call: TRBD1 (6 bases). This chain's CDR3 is CASSQGGFQGYTF. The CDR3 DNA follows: TGTGCCAGCAGCCAAGGGGGGTTTCAAGGCTACACCTTC.